This TCR beta chain originates from a study of blood T cell repertoires in COVID-19. The overall study: Spain, Italy and the United States supplied samples that represented acute and convalescent COVID-19. T cells, B-cell-depleted T cells, or PBMCs supplied cDNA or gDNA.

Methods used by the authors: Amplification with reference gene primers provided the estimates of nucleated cell counts. Profiling relied on immunoSEQ multiplex PCR, and the TCRdb table lists in-frame clones only, not all of them. Clone size and the V and J calls come from that table; the DNA yielded D and trimming. The sample includes more than 60,000 clones, 87% of them seen just once. Material: peripheral blood. This clonotype was obtained from a man aged 55 to 70 with acute or convalescent COVID-19.

For the CDR3, the DNA is TGTGCCTGGAAGACAGGGGCACTGCAGTACGAGCAGTACTTC. Its translation is CAWKTGALQYEQYF. V and J are TRBV30 and TRBJ2-7; 8 bases are a match to TRBD1. Germline-derived CDR1 and CDR2 are GTSNPN and SVGIG (reference sequence). The CDR3 is 14 amino acids. The ends lost 4 bases at V and 4 bases at J; junction bases unmatched: 9.